A single sample is the source of the 4 T cell receptor beta chains below, sequenced in a study of shared clonotypes between healthy human individuals. The method was immunoSEQ multiplex PCR; TCRdb's version includes in-frame clones alone and lacks a portion of them. Here the sample spans 2,500,000 or so clones, 85% to 95% being singletons. Sequencing input: naive CD4+ T cells sorted from blood. Described subset: CD45RA+ positively selected. These receptors all stem from a man younger than 35 in good health.

This clone was seen once. The chain couples TRBV7-8 to TRBJ1-5; D call uncertain. The germline CDR1 and CDR2 sequences are SGHVS and FQNEAQ. This CDR3 spans 14 amino acids. The V end lost 1 base, the J end lost 7 bases, and 11 bases lay between the germline ends. This chain's CDR3 is CASSLVAGPQPQHF. CDR3 DNA sequence: TGTGCCAGCAGCTTAGTGGCAGGCCCCCAGCCCCAGCATTTT.

The chain combines TRBV10-3 with TRBJ2-2, with 9 bases that match TRBD2. There are 14 residues in the CDR3. The germline V gene has CDR1 ENHRY and CDR2 SYGVKD. V trimming: 8 bases; J trimming: 5 bases; junction bases outside the gene matches: 6. The CDR3 DNA reads as TGTGCCATCTTTAGCGGGAGTGGAACCGGGGAGCTGTTTTTT. Its protein is CAIFSGSGTGELFF.

The chain combines TRBV21-1 with TRBJ1-2. TRBV21-1 is a pseudogene locus. The CDR3 is 13 residues long. The CDR3 region has the DNA TGTGCCAGCAGCAGGGATTTAGGGGAGGGCTACACCTTC. Amino acid sequence: CASSRDLGEGYTF.

This clone was recorded only once. One end of the junction varies from germline; a read error may be responsible. The chain uses TRBV12-5 and TRBJ1-1, with D unclear. The V gene's germline CDR1 is LGHNT and CDR2 FRNRAP. The CDR3 covers 12 residues. Here the CDR3 DNA reads TGTGCTAGTGGTTTGTCGCTAGGGCCACCCTCCTTT. Its translation: CASGLSLGPPSF.